What follows is one TCR beta chain and its context. Original methodology: Estimates of nucleated cell counts were drawn from the amplification of reference gene primers. Sequencing was performed with immunoSEQ multiplex PCR; in TCRdb, only in-frame clones are kept and a portion is missing. That table is the source of V, J and clone size, and D and trimming were worked out from the DNA. The sample consists of 300,000 to 350,000 clones, approximately 89% of them appearing once. The data stem from a study of blood T cell repertoires in COVID-19. Across the whole study: Acute and convalescent COVID-19 samples came from the United States, Italy and Spain. PBMCs, B-cell-depleted T cells, or T cells provided the cDNA or gDNA that made up the material.

V lost 2 bases and J 6 bases, leaving 16 bases between the germline ends. Germline lookup yields CDR1 KGHSH and CDR2 LQKENI. This CDR3 contains 15 residues. Sequencing was carried out using peripheral blood. The receptor was derived from a woman younger than 35 who had recovered from COVID-19. J is TRBJ1-1 and V is TRBV18; tentatively, D is TRBD1 (5 bases). The chain's CDR3 is CASSPLAGTPSEAFF. DNA for the CDR3: TGTGCCAGCTCACCATTGGCAGGGACTCCATCTGAAGCTTTCTTT.